This section outlines one T cell receptor beta chain sequence together with its context. What it recognizes is unknown. This CDR3 is built from 15 residues. The V gene's germline CDR1 is SNHLY and CDR2 FYNNEI. V trimming: 3 bases; J trimming: 6 bases; junction bases outside the gene matches: 5. This sample is part of a study of cytomegalovirus exposure and HLA in healthy donors. Study-wide results and caveats: Analysis was carried out at a later point, and it linked a missense DCLRE1C variant to TCR beta V- and J-gene trimming.

The PCR employed 60 Vbeta primers together with 13 Jbeta primers. Original methodology: Later work found 74 million or so unique TCR beta chains, with approximately 12 million shared. Produced via immunoSEQ multiplex PCR; TCRdb's table is partial and in-frame only. D and trimming were read from the DNA, whereas the V and J calls and clone size are those reported in that table. The sample lists around 92,000 clones; about four fifths were seen once. The source of this sequence is a human donor in good health. The sample comprised PBMCs. The genes are TRBV2 and TRBJ1-6, with 7 bases identical to TRBD1. The CDR3 is CASSEGSGGNSPLHF. The CDR3 DNA reads TGTGCCAGCAGTGAGGGGTCAGGGGGTAATTCACCCCTCCACTTT.